This TCR beta chain derives from a study of breast tumors, draining lymph nodes, adjacent tissues. The CDR3 length is 15 residues. Per germline, CDR1 DFQATT and CDR2 SNEGSKA (reference sequence). TCRdb re-derived calls from the multiplex PCR reads in MiXCR, one entry per CDR3 protein. The sample consists of some 140,000 distinct CDR3 sequences, roughly 20% of them appearing once. Broader study findings: Tumor TCR diversity was below lymph nodes but above nontumor tissue. The data were judged consistent with most tumor T cells coming from lymph node and expanding in tumor. That most tumor T cells come from lymph nodes remained unproven. Luminal-like breast cancer showed significantly greater tumor-nontumor repertoire similarity than basal-like breast cancer did.

The lymph nodes were axillary draining lymph nodes from breast cancer patients. This clonotype occurred a few times. The antigen remains unidentified. It may be a read error: a sequence one base away is much more abundant. The chain carries TRBV20-1 and TRBJ2-7, with 12 bases aligning to TRBD2. The receptor comes from a female donor with breast cancer. Some clones in this sample may be carry-over from other donors' samples. The sequenced sample consisted of axillary lymph node tissue. CDR3 DNA: TGCGGTGCTCGCGGACTAGCGGGAAGAGTTTACGAGCAGTACTTC. Protein product: CGARGLAGRVYEQYF.